This entry lists 15 T cell receptor beta chains sequenced from one sample in a study of identical twins. MiXCR was run by TCRdb on the 5' RACE reads, yielding one entry per CDR3 protein. The top ten clones hold about 0.4% of a sample with about 530,000 distinct CDR3 sequences, roughly 15% of them seen once. The same specimen was also included in a second study, on yellow fever vaccine responses in identical twins.

Material: CD4+ T cells sorted from blood. The receptors stem from a woman aged 18 to 35 in good health.

This clonotype was seen more than once but under ten times. The V gene is TRBV20-1, the J gene TRBJ2-7, with a tentative D call TRBD1 (6 bases). Looked up from germline, CDR1 is DFQATT and CDR2 is SNEGSKA (reference sequence). The CDR3 runs to 13 residues. V lost 7 bases, J lost 1 base, and 14 bases lay in between. The CDR3 sequence is CSVVRGGSYEQYV. CDR3 sequence (DNA): TGCAGTGTAGTCAGGGGTGGATCCTACGAGCAGTACGTC.

This clonotype was detected only a few times. The rearrangement joins TRBV29-1 to TRBJ2-7; D is undetermined. The CDR3 spans 12 residues. Germline CDR1 SQVTM, CDR2 ANQGSEA. V lost 0 bases and J 6 bases, leaving 9 bases between the germline ends. The CDR3 reads CSVEDRWLEQYF. CDR3 DNA sequence: TGCAGCGTTGAAGATCGATGGCTCGAGCAGTACTTC.

The chain uses TRBV12-3 or TRBV12-4 and TRBJ2-7, with 9 bases aligning to TRBD1. The V gene end was trimmed by 5 bases and the J gene end by 0 bases; junction bases not matched to a gene: 5. The length of the CDR3 is 15 residues. CDR3 loop: CASSARDRASYEQYF. CDR3 coding DNA: TGTGCCAGCAGTGCCCGGGACAGGGCCTCCTACGAGCAGTACTTC.

Comment on this clonotype: Germline and junction disagree at one end, which may indicate a read error. The gene calls are TRBV12-3 or TRBV12-4 and TRBJ1-5; the D gene is possibly TRBD1 (6 bases). The CDR3 loop spans 18 amino acids. The CDR3 here is CAISLGARRQGRNQPQHF. The CDR3 DNA reads TGTGCCATCAGTTTAGGAGCACGTCGGCAGGGGCGAAATCAGCCCCAGCATTTT.

The sample holds a few counts of this clonotype. V and J are TRBV10-3 and TRBJ2-6, with D perhaps TRBD1 (5 bases). The germline gives CDR1 ENHRY, CDR2 SYGVKD. The CDR3 has 17 amino acids. V was pared by 3 bases and J by 0 bases, with 12 bases between. The CDR3 is CAISDQGFSSGANVLTF. The DNA of the CDR3 is TGTGCCATCAGTGATCAGGGATTTAGCTCTGGGGCCAACGTCCTGACTTTC.

Regarding this clonotype: It is unclear where the CDR3 begins or ends on the DNA, so no DNA is shown, and the CDR3 is as TCRdb lists it. The chain has TRBV7-5 and TRBJ2-7; TRBD1 was called by the table and not checked on the DNA. TRBV7-5 is described as a pseudogene. Both ends counted, the CDR3 spans 18 residues. The chain's CDR3 is CISVSEVMTGKRTYEQYV.

This clonotype was seen a handful of times. The V gene is TRBV7-8, the J gene TRBJ2-1; 7 bases line up with TRBD1. CDR3 length equals 13 residues. Germline CDR1 reads SGHVS; CDR2 reads FQNEAQ. Germline trimming cut 5 bases from V and 7 bases from J; bases unmatched to any gene: 5. The CDR3 DNA reads as TGTGCCAGCAGCCAACAGGGGTGGAATGAGCAGTTCTTC. Its protein is CASSQQGWNEQFF.

The chain combines TRBV6-2 or TRBV6-3 with TRBJ1-5; TRBD1 aligns across 9 bases. CDR3 size: 15 residues. Germline V gene sequence: CDR1 MNHEY, CDR2 SVGEGT. Trimming removed 7 bases from V and 7 bases from J; junction bases left unmatched: 11. CDR3 loop: CASTPRTGVGQPQHF. CDR3 DNA sequence: TGTGCCAGCACCCCCCGGACAGGGGTAGGGCAGCCCCAGCATTTT.

The table lists this clonotype with a few counts. The V call is TRBV11-1, the J call TRBJ2-7; 12 bases are shared with TRBD2. Losses at the gene ends were 3 bases for V and 3 bases for J; bases not matched to a gene: 9. CDR1 SGHAT and CDR2 FQDESV come from the germline V gene (reference sequence). This CDR3 region has 17 residues. The CDR3: CASSLRPGLAGNYEQYF. The CDR3 DNA is TGTGCCAGCAGCTTGCGGCCCGGACTAGCGGGGAACTACGAGCAGTACTTC.

This sequence joins TRBV7-2 and TRBJ2-1, with 10 bases lining up with TRBD2. With V trimmed by 5 bases and J by 6 bases, 10 bases remained unmatched. The CDR3 covers 16 residues. Germline V gives CDR1 SGHTA, CDR2 FQGNSA. In DNA form, the CDR3 reads TGTGCCAGCAGCCCCCCCGGACTAGCGGTTCGCAATGAGCAGTTCTTC. Amino acids: CASSPPGLAVRNEQFF.

This clonotype was counted between two and nine times. The gene calls are TRBV10-3 and TRBJ1-3; D is undetermined. This CDR3 region has 14 residues. Germline V gene data show CDR1 as ENHRY and CDR2 as SYGVKD. V was shortened by 2 bases and J by 0 bases, with 5 bases between the two germline ends. CDR3 DNA: TGTGCCATCAGTGAGAGCGGCTCTGGAAACACCATATATTTT. Amino acid sequence: CAISESGSGNTIYF.

This chain uses TRBV7-2 with TRBJ2-3; TRBD2 might be the D (5 bases). CDR3 size: 15 residues. V lost 1 base, J lost 2 bases, and 10 bases lay in between. CDR1 SGHTA and CDR2 FQGNSA come from the germline V gene. CDR3 nucleotide sequence: TGTGCCAGCAGCTTAGTAGCGCGTCCCACAGATACGCAGTATTTT. As protein: CASSLVARPTDTQYF.

The chain employs TRBV6-1 and TRBJ1-2; TRBD1 matches at 9 bases. The CDR3 contains 14 residues. Unmatched junction bases numbered 1, after V lost 2 bases and J lost 3 bases. The germline gives CDR1 MNHNS, CDR2 SASEGT. The CDR3 loop reads CASSENRGHYGYTF. As DNA, the CDR3 is TGTGCCAGCAGTGAAAACAGGGGGCACTATGGCTACACCTTC.

The chain uses TRBV20-1 and TRBJ1-4; TRBD1 aligns across 7 bases. In germline, CDR1 is DFQATT, CDR2 SNEGSKA (reference sequence). The CDR3 runs to 11 residues. The ends lost 7 bases at V and 8 bases at J; junction bases unmatched: 4. The CDR3 DNA is TGCAGTGGACAGGGAAGAGAAAAACTGTTTTTT. This sequence encodes CSGQGREKLFF.

V and J are TRBV5-6 and TRBJ1-6; 7 positions agree with TRBD1. Germline CDR1 is SGHDT and CDR2 is YYEEEE. Germline trimming cut 4 bases from V and 9 bases from J; bases unmatched to any gene: 13. The CDR3 spans 16 residues. The CDR3 protein is CASSAEGTVLSSPLHF. For the CDR3, the DNA is TGTGCCAGCAGCGCGGAAGGGACAGTTTTAAGTTCACCCCTCCACTTT.